These 31 T cell receptor beta chains share one sample of origin, sequenced in a study of early T cells in non-severe SARS-CoV-2 infection. Each CDR3 protein is one row after TCRdb ran MiXCR on the 5' RACE reads. Of about 110,000 distinct CDR3 sequences in the sample, around an eighth were seen once. Sequenced material: whole blood. Every receptor here comes from an adult who was a healthcare worker with PCR-confirmed SARS-CoV-2 infection or an uninfected control (not recorded which).

The chain is built from TRBV12-3 or TRBV12-4 and TRBJ2-2, with D possibly TRBD2 on 6 matching bases. Between the trimmed V and J ends, which lost 5 bases and 1 base, there was a span of 11 bases. The length of the CDR3 is 15 residues. The CDR3 loop is CASSPGGRNTGELFF. CDR3 bases: TGTGCCAGCAGTCCCGGGGGAAGGAACACCGGGGAGCTGTTTTTT.

This clonotype has ten or more counts. The V and J genes are TRBV5-1 and TRBJ2-5; perhaps TRBD2 as D (6 bases). Deletions cut 5 bases from V and 2 bases from J, with 16 bases between. Germline V gene lookup returns CDR1 SGHRS and CDR2 YFSETQ. This CDR3 contains 15 residues. The CDR3 DNA follows: TGCGCCAGCAGTAAGGGAGATAGCGGACAAGAGACCCAGTACTTC. It specifies CASSKGDSGQETQYF. The full variable domain, completed using reference TRBV5-1 and TRBJ2-5, is KAGVTQTPRYLIKTRGQQVTLSCSPISGHRSVSWYQQTPGQGLQFLFEYFSETQRNKGNFPGRFSGRQFSNSRSEMNVSTLELGDSALYLCASSKGDSGQETQYFGPGTRLLVL.

This clonotype has ten or more counts. V and J are TRBV6-1 and TRBJ2-2; D is tentatively TRBD1 or TRBD2 (5 bases each). Trimming left V 7 bases short and J 6 bases short, with 12 bases between. Germline CDR1 MNHNS, CDR2 SASEGT. The CDR3 is 13 amino acids. DNA for the CDR3: TGTGCCAGCATGAGGGGCAATTCCGGGGAGCTGTTTTTT. This translates into CASMRGNSGELFF.

This clonotype was observed a handful of times. This sequence joins TRBV6-6 and TRBJ1-3; the D is unclear. Germline assignment: CDR1 MNHNY and CDR2 SVGAGI (reference sequence). V lost 2 bases, J lost 4 bases, and 6 bases lay in between. The CDR3 is 13 residues long. Here the CDR3 reads CASSYLPGNTIYF. The CDR3 DNA sequence: TGTGCCAGCAGTTACCTACCAGGAAACACCATATATTTT.

The chain employs TRBV20-1 and TRBJ2-4; no reliable D call. V lost 6 bases, J lost 0 bases, and 15 bases lay in between. Germline V CDR1 and CDR2: DFQATT, SNEGSKA (reference sequence). This CDR3 is 15 amino acids long. The CDR3 nucleotides are TGCAGTGCGACCGGCCCCACCTTAGCCAAAAACATTCAGTACTTC. Translation: CSATGPTLAKNIQYF.

A few counts support this clonotype. This rearrangement joins TRBV6-1 to TRBJ2-5, with D hard to call. V lost 4 bases and J lost 0, with 12 bases in between. Per the germline V gene, CDR1 is MNHNS and CDR2 is SASEGT. The CDR3 is 15 residues long. In nucleotides, the CDR3 is TGTGCCAGCAGTGGCCGCAGAATGTACCAAGAGACCCAGTACTTC. Protein sequence: CASSGRRMYQETQYF.

In this sample, this clonotype turned up many times. The J gene is TRBJ2-6, the V gene TRBV7-9; D unresolved. Trimming shortened V by 7 bases and J by 0 bases, and 4 bases separated the two germline ends. The CDR3 contains 13 residues. From germline, CDR1 is SEHNR and CDR2 FQNEAQ (reference sequence). For the CDR3, the DNA is TGTGCCAGCAAGGACTCTGGGGCCAACGTCCTGACTTTC. This gives the protein CASKDSGANVLTF.

This CDR3 reads CASSLAGTSVYEQYF. In DNA, the CDR3 is TGTGCCAGCAGCTTAGCGGGGACTAGCGTTTACGAGCAGTACTTC. The V call is TRBV11-2, the J call TRBJ2-7; 10 bases agree with TRBD2. Germline CDR1 and CDR2: SGHAT and FQNNGV. CDR3 length: 15 amino acids. Unmatched junction bases numbered 4, after V lost 1 base and J lost 4 bases. The variable domain in full, completed from reference TRBV11-2 and TRBJ2-7, reads EAGVAQSPRYKIIEKRQSVAFWCNPISGHATLYWYQQILGQGPKLLIQFQNNGVVDDSQLPKDRFSAERLKGVDSTLKIQPAKLEDSAVYLCASSLAGTSVYEQYFGPGTRLTVT.

This clonotype was recorded at least ten times. The CDR3 loop is CATSDPSGNTKETQYF. The CDR3 DNA is TGTGCCACCAGTGATCCTAGCGGGAATACTAAAGAGACCCAGTACTTC. The rearrangement links TRBV24-1 to TRBJ2-5; 9 positions match TRBD2. Trimming took 3 bases from V and 3 from J; bases not matched to a gene: 7. In germline, CDR1 is KGHDR, CDR2 SFDVKD. CDR3 length: 16 amino acids.

The rearrangement joins TRBV11-3 to TRBJ2-1; D gene uncertain. The V gene lost 5 bases and the J gene lost 12 bases, with 14 bases spanning the gap. Germline V gene data show CDR1 as SGHNT and CDR2 as YENEEA. The CDR3 covers 12 residues. CDR3 nucleotide sequence: TGTGCCAGCAGCCGTGGTGACTTCGGGCAGTTCTTC. Translation: CASSRGDFGQFF.

The chain is built from TRBV10-3 and TRBJ2-7; the D gene is possibly TRBD1 (5 bases). V was pared by 2 bases and J by 2 bases, with 13 bases between. CDR1 and CDR2 from the germline V gene are ENHRY and SYGVKD. The CDR3 spans 15 residues. The CDR3 DNA reads TGTGCCATCAGTGAGCTAGGGGCCCCCACCTACGAGCAGTACTTC. It encodes CAISELGAPTYEQYF.

This clonotype came up a few times. The chain couples TRBV5-4 to TRBJ2-5, with TRBD2 matching over 7 bases. CDR3 length: 14 residues. The germline V gene encodes CDR1 SGHNT and CDR2 YYREEE (reference sequence). The V and J ends lost 2 bases and 1 base, in that order; junction bases with no gene match: 2. Written as DNA, the CDR3 is TGTGCCAGCAGCTTTGGGGGGGTCCAAGAGACCCAGTACTTC. Its protein is CASSFGGVQETQYF.

This clonotype was observed at least ten times. The gene calls are TRBV27 and TRBJ2-7, with D maybe TRBD2 (5 bases). Germline CDR1 reads MNHEY; CDR2 reads SMNVEV (reference sequence). The CDR3 sequence is 14 residues long. Between the trimmed V and J ends, which lost 4 bases and 5 bases, there was a span of 15 bases. The CDR3 is CASSWRGLLNEQYF. For the CDR3, the DNA is TGTGCCAGCAGTTGGAGAGGGCTCCTAAACGAGCAGTACTTC.

This clonotype was seen ten or more times. The rearrangement links TRBV28 to TRBJ2-7; 9 positions agree with TRBD1. Germline V gene sequence: CDR1 MDHEN, CDR2 SYDVKM. After removal of 5 bases from V and 2 bases from J, the junction contained 13 bases not matched to a gene. This CDR3 comprises 17 residues. CDR3 sequence reads: CASSPSKGGQGTYEQYF. The CDR3 DNA sequence: TGTGCCAGCAGTCCATCTAAAGGGGGACAGGGCACCTACGAGCAGTACTTC.

This clonotype was observed a handful of times. The chain links TRBV30 to TRBJ2-4, with 9 bases lining up with TRBD1. The trim removed 4 bases at V and 6 bases at J, leaving 4 bases unmatched. CDR1 GTSNPN and CDR2 SVGIG come from the germline V gene (reference sequence). The CDR3 extends over 13 amino acids. This CDR3 is CAWNPGQGNIQYF. The CDR3 bases are TGTGCCTGGAATCCGGGACAGGGAAACATTCAGTACTTC.

V usage is TRBV29-1 and J usage is TRBJ2-3; TRBD1 matches 7 bases. The V gene end was trimmed by 2 bases and the J gene end by 4 bases; junction bases not matched to a gene: 6. The CDR3 totals 14 residues. Germline V gene lookup returns CDR1 SQVTM and CDR2 ANQGSEA. The CDR3 nucleotides read TGCAGCGTTGAAAACGGCCAGGGGGCAGATACGCAGTATTTT. Its protein is CSVENGQGADTQYF.

This clonotype was recorded at least ten times. The chain couples TRBV7-9 to TRBJ1-1; D uncertain. The CDR3 has 11 residues. CDR1 and CDR2 (germline): SEHNR, FQNEAQ (reference sequence). V was clipped by 6 bases and J by 3 bases, with 5 bases between them. DNA for the CDR3: TGTGCCAGCAGTAGAGACACTGAAGCTTTCTTT. As protein: CASSRDTEAFF.

The J gene is TRBJ2-1, the V gene TRBV7-8, with TRBD2 matching 7 bases. There are 16 residues in the CDR3. Germline V gene data show CDR1 as SGHVS and CDR2 as FQNEAQ. Trimming at V came to 1 base and at J to 6 bases, leaving 9 bases not matched to a gene. CDR3 sequence: CASSLDLPSGSNEQFF. The DNA of the CDR3 is TGTGCCAGCAGCTTAGATCTGCCTAGCGGTTCCAATGAGCAGTTCTTC.

This clonotype was picked up a small number of times. The chain has TRBV6-5 and TRBJ2-1; D not certain. Trimming took 7 bases from V and 1 from J, leaving 14 bases between them. The CDR3 has 15 amino acids. In germline, CDR1 is MNHEY, CDR2 SVGAGI. The CDR3 DNA reads as TGTGCCAGCACGAGTGTTCTTGGATCCTACAATGAGCAGTTCTTC. This gives the protein CASTSVLGSYNEQFF.

This clonotype was seen only a few times. The chain carries TRBV20-1 and TRBJ2-2; 9 bases agree with TRBD1. Germline trimming cut 6 bases from V and 5 bases from J; bases unmatched to any gene: 4. CDR3 size: 13 residues. Germline lookup yields CDR1 DFQATT and CDR2 SNEGSKA (reference sequence). The CDR3: CSASGQGTGELFF. Written as DNA, the CDR3 is TGCAGTGCATCGGGACAGGGAACCGGGGAGCTGTTTTTT.

This clonotype was seen only a few times. Here the CDR3 reads CASSPGAGPSTDTQYF. For the CDR3, the DNA is TGCGCCAGCAGCCCCGGCGCAGGTCCGAGCACAGATACGCAGTATTTT. V is TRBV5-1 and J is TRBJ2-3; no definite D call. Trimming took off 4 bases at V and 0 bases at J, with 15 bases between the two ends. This CDR3 region has 16 residues. CDR1 SGHRS and CDR2 YFSETQ come from the germline V gene.

This clonotype was observed at least ten times. The CDR3 bases are TGTGCCAGCAGTAGAACAGGGGGCCCCCAGCTCTATGGCTACACCTTC. Its translation: CASSRTGGPQLYGYTF. V usage is TRBV12-3 or TRBV12-4 and J usage is TRBJ1-2; 9 positions match TRBD1. Trimming removed 5 bases from V and 4 bases from J; junction bases left unmatched: 11. The CDR3 spans 16 residues.

This clonotype was counted ten times or more. The chain links TRBV7-3 to TRBJ2-2; TRBD2 aligns across 9 bases. Germline CDR1 reads SGHTA; CDR2 reads FQGTGA. The junction had 9 bases not matched to a gene; V was cut back by 8 bases and J by 5 bases. The CDR3 length is 15 residues. In nucleotides, the CDR3 is TGTGCCAGCGGTAATAGCGGGAGTAAAACCGGGGAGCTGTTTTTT. This codes for CASGNSGSKTGELFF.

Here the CDR3 DNA reads TGTGCCAGCAACCGTGTATACGAGCAGTACTTC. Protein product: CASNRVYEQYF. J is TRBJ2-7 and V is TRBV2; D is unresolved. The CDR3 consists of 11 residues. V lost 7 bases and J lost 4, with 8 bases in between. In germline, CDR1 is SNHLY, CDR2 FYNNEI.

The rearrangement joins TRBV4-2 to TRBJ2-1; either TRBD1 or TRBD2 may fit D (5 bases each). Germline-derived CDR1 and CDR2 are LGHNA and YNFKEQ. Trimming stripped 1 base from V and 9 bases from J, with 7 bases between. The CDR3 length is 12 residues. CDR3 bases: TGTGCCAGCAGCCAAGGAGGGGCTGAGCAGTTCTTC. Translated, it gives CASSQGGAEQFF.

This clonotype was seen just once. The chain carries TRBV5-8 and TRBJ1-5; TRBD1 agrees at 8 bases. V lost 0 bases to trimming and J lost 7 bases; unmatched junction nucleotides: 3. Per the germline V gene, CDR1 is SGHTS and CDR2 is YDEGEE. This CDR3 spans 14 amino acids. In nucleotides, the CDR3 is TGTGCCAGCAGCTTGGGACAGGGGTTCCAGCCCCAGCATTTT. Residues: CASSLGQGFQPQHF. Supplemented by reference TRBV5-8 and TRBJ1-5, the full variable domain reads EAGVTQSPTHLIKTRGQQATLRCSPISGHTSVYWYQQALGLGLQFLLWYDEGEERNRGNFPPRFSGRQFPNYSSELNVNALELEDSALYLCASSLGQGFQPQHFGDGTRLSIL.

With regard to this clonotype: A junction boundary mismatches the germline segment, possibly from a read error. This rearrangement joins TRBV27 to TRBJ2-1; 10 bases map to TRBD2. There are 14 residues in the CDR3. CDR1 is MNHEY, CDR2 SMNVEV, per germline (reference sequence). Here the CDR3 reads CASSSRTSGGELFF. CDR3 nucleotide sequence: TGTGCCAGCAGTTCTAGGACTAGCGGTGGTGAGCTGTTCTTC.

The table lists this clonotype with many counts. The V and J genes are TRBV12-3 or TRBV12-4 and TRBJ1-1; D possibly corresponds to TRBD1 (5 bases). V was trimmed by 10 bases and J by 1 base, leaving 22 bases between them. The CDR3 extends over 16 amino acids. CDR3 in amino acids: CATSSGVGFRNTEAFF. CDR3 nucleotide sequence: TGTGCCACCTCGTCGGGGGTTGGTTTTAGGAACACTGAAGCTTTCTTT.

V and J are TRBV20-1 and TRBJ2-7; 7 nucleotides line up with TRBD2. J lost 0 bases, V lost 1 base, and 6 bases had no gene match. Germline lookup yields CDR1 DFQATT and CDR2 SNEGSKA (reference sequence). This CDR3 contains 15 residues. CDR3 sequence reads: CSARGGLVPSYEQYF. CDR3 sequence (DNA): TGCAGTGCTAGAGGCGGACTAGTCCCCTCCTACGAGCAGTACTTC.

This clonotype was observed at least ten times. The chain uses TRBV12-3 or TRBV12-4 and TRBJ1-2; tentatively, D is TRBD1 (5 bases). The V end was cut by 8 bases, the J end by 6 bases, with 16 bases between. The CDR3 consists of 13 residues. The CDR3 sequence is CASLKGDYDGYTF. The CDR3 region has the DNA TGTGCCAGCCTGAAAGGGGACTATGATGGCTACACCTTC.

This clonotype was recorded a few times. This chain connects TRBV3-1 to TRBJ2-1, with 9 positions matching TRBD1. The CDR3 sequence is 16 residues long. Per germline, CDR1 LGHDT and CDR2 YNNKEL (reference sequence). J lost 0 bases, V lost 4 bases, and 4 bases had no gene match. The chain's CDR3 is CASSRGQGSSYNEQFF. CDR3 sequence (DNA): TGTGCCAGCAGCCGCGGACAGGGGAGCTCCTACAATGAGCAGTTCTTC.